The rows below give T cell receptor beta chains drawn from one sample of a study of beta chain features in type 1 diabetes. The data were produced by immunoSEQ multiplex PCR, yet TCRdb's version contains in-frame clones alone and is incomplete. The table includes about half a million clones, roughly 10% detected once. Sample: naive CD4+ T cells from blood. The receptors derive from a young woman in good health. CDR3s leave out the opening cysteine and the closing phenylalanine or tryptophan.

J gene: TRBJ2-7; V gene: TRBV19; CDR3 protein: ASSIESGGTYEQY
J gene: TRBJ2-1; V gene: TRBV30; CDR3 protein: ARRAYNEQF
J gene: TRBJ2-3; V gene: TRBV7-2; CDR3 protein: ASSLAIGSSTDTQY
J gene: TRBJ2-6; V gene: TRBV7-9; CDR3 protein: AMDPTGLSGANVLT
J gene: TRBJ2-5; V gene: TRBV5-8; CDR3 protein: ASTRTGWETQY
J gene: TRBJ2-1; V gene: TRBV28; CDR3 protein: ASTGLAGAPGEQF
J gene: TRBJ2-2; V gene: TRBV10-3; CDR3 protein: AIKEASYAGELF
J gene: TRBJ1-1; V gene: TRBV29-1; CDR3 protein: SVDLYTEAF
J gene: TRBJ2-3; V gene: TRBV6-6; CDR3 protein: ASKPGGLRDTQY
J gene: TRBJ2-4; V gene: TRBV28; CDR3 protein: ASSLIYVGLAKNIQY
J gene: TRBJ2-5; V gene: TRBV2; CDR3 protein: ASRATQETQY
J gene: TRBJ2-1; V gene: TRBV7-6; CDR3 protein: ASSLVGRREQF
J gene: TRBJ2-1; V gene: TRBV2; CDR3 protein: ASSDRTFNEQF
J gene: TRBJ2-4; V gene: TRBV10-3; CDR3 protein: AISESLGENIQY
J gene: TRBJ2-1; V gene: TRBV13; CDR3 protein: ASSFGRNRNEQF
J gene: TRBJ2-3; V gene: TRBV4-3; CDR3 protein: ASSQERSGTSGITDTQY
J gene: TRBJ2-1; V gene: TRBV28; CDR3 protein: ASSSASFRANEQF
J gene: TRBJ2-4; V gene: TRBV5-1; CDR3 protein: ASSLAGGGNIQY
J gene: TRBJ2-6; V gene: TRBV18; CDR3 protein: ASSPTGAGANVLT
J gene: TRBJ2-2; V gene: TRBV28; CDR3 protein: ASSLGLSKLF
J gene: TRBJ2-1; V gene: TRBV15; CDR3 protein: ATSGYGLAGVNEQF
J gene: TRBJ2-7; V gene: TRBV14; CDR3 protein: ASSHTGYEQY
J gene: TRBJ1-2; V gene: TRBV30; CDR3 protein: AWEGRGTYGYT
J gene: TRBJ1-6; V gene: TRBV18; CDR3 protein: ASSLQELRQGSPLH
J gene: TRBJ1-1; V gene: TRBV18; CDR3 protein: ASSLQGETEAF
J gene: TRBJ2-3; V gene: TRBV5-4; CDR3 protein: ASSLAGTGVADTQY
J gene: TRBJ1-5; V gene: TRBV30; CDR3 protein: AWSSGQGNNQPQH
J gene: TRBJ2-4; V gene: TRBV4-2; CDR3 protein: ASSLTLGNIQY
J gene: TRBJ2-5; V gene: TRBV5-1; CDR3 protein: ASSLTSGQETQY
J gene: TRBJ2-1; V gene: TRBV19; CDR3 protein: ASRGGGRNEQF
J gene: TRBJ2-5; V gene: TRBV5-4; CDR3 protein: ASSFGLAAQETQY
J gene: TRBJ1-5; V gene: TRBV10-3; CDR3 protein: AISERGTGSQPQH
J gene: TRBJ2-3; V gene: TRBV11-3; CDR3 protein: ASSPTGDTQY
J gene: TRBJ2-5; V gene: TRBV28; CDR3 protein: ASSSTEETQY
J gene: TRBJ2-5; V gene: TRBV9; CDR3 protein: ASSVASGGAQETQY
J gene: TRBJ2-1; V gene: TRBV29-1; CDR3 protein: SANSNNEQF
J gene: TRBJ1-2; V gene: TRBV7-2; CDR3 protein: ASSLDLGYT
J gene: TRBJ2-4; V gene: TRBV2; CDR3 protein: ASSAAGTSGTKNIQY
J gene: TRBJ2-3; V gene: TRBV29-1; CDR3 protein: SVIRGPSDTQY
J gene: TRBJ2-1; V gene: TRBV27; CDR3 protein: ASSSPTRQGVSNEQF
J gene: TRBJ2-3; V gene: TRBV7-9; CDR3 protein: ASSLDPGRRGGTDTQY
J gene: TRBJ2-6; V gene: TRBV7-9; CDR3 protein: ASSLTGAGANVLT